This TCR beta chain is drawn from a study of long-term antiretroviral therapy in people with HIV. Germline-derived CDR1 and CDR2 are SGHRS and YFSETQ. This CDR3 has 14 residues. V lost 4 bases and J lost 5; bases outside the gene matches: 2. The immunoSEQ assay was v3.0, run at survey level. The repertoire was sequenced with immunoSEQ multiplex PCR; TCRdb's copy has only in-frame clones and lacks some. The repertoire holds 35,000 to 45,000 clones, with around 94% as singletons. Broader study findings: The repertoire was dominated at all time points by clones expanded before ART. Specimens of blood were obtained during about 2003 to 2018, possibly under older ART regimens.

Note on this clone: Its antigen remains unknown.

Sample: unsorted PBMCs, taken 4.1 years after starting antiretroviral therapy. The sequence came from a woman aged 45-65 years with HIV. V and J are TRBV5-1 and TRBJ2-1; 11 nucleotides agree with TRBD2. In nucleotides, the CDR3 is TGCGCCAGCAGCAGGGGACTAGCGGACAATGAGCAGTTCTTC. This encodes CASSRGLADNEQFF.